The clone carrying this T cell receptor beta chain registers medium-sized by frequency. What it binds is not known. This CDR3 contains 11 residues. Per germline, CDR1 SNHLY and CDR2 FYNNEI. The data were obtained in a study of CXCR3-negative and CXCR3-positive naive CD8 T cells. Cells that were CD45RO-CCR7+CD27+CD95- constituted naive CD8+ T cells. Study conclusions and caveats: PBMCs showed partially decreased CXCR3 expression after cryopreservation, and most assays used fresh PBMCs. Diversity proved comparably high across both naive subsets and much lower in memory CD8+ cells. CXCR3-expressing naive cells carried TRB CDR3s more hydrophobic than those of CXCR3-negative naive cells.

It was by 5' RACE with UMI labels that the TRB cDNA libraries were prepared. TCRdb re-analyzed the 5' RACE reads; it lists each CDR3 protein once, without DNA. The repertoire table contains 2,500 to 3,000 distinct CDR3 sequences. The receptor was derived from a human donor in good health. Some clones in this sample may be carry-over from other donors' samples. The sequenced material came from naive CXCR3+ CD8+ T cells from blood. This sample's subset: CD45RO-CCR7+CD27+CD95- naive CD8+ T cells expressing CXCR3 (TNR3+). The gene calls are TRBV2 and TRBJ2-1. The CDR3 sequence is CASSEPNEQFF.